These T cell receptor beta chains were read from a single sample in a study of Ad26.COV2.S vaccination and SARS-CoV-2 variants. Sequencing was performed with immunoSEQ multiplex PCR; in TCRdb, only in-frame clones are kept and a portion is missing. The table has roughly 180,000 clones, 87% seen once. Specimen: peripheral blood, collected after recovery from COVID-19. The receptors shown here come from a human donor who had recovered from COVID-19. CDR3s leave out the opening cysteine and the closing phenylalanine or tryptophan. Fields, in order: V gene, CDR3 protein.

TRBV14 ASWLGIPVGGYT
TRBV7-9 ASSETSGRAYNEQF
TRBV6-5 ASTLRGGYEQY
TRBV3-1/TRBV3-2 ASSQDQETQY
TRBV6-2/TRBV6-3 ASSYGTPTNEKLF
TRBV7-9 ASTSTGEVLGYT
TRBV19 ASTGDNQPQH
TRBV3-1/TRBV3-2 ASSPTGTDTQY
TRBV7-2 ASSSLAGAYEQY
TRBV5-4 ASSSYTGELF
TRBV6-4 ASSDSEQGGNNQPQH
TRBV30 AWSLGRAFNEQF
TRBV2 ASTIDRVNSPLH
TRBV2 ASTPHPNTEAF
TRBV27 ASSSRTGGNIQY
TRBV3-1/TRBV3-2 ASSHILTGANVLT
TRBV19 ASSETGDQPQH
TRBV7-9 ASSFPLVGGSSYNEQF
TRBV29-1 SVEALVREAF
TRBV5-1 ASSALAGNTGELF
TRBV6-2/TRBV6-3 ASSYSRAYEQY
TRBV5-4 ASSGQGRSNYGYT
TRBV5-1 ASSLGAGGQTGELF
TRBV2 ASSNLGGQGETQY